This is a list of T cell receptor beta chains from one sample in a study of cytomegalovirus exposure and HLA in healthy donors. Assay used: immunoSEQ multiplex PCR; TCRdb lists only in-frame clones, some missing. Of 100,000 to 150,000 clones in the sample, 74% are singletons; the top ten hold 4%. Sequencing was carried out using PBMCs. The receptors were sampled from a man aged 35-49 years in good health and CMV-seropositive. CDR3s include the opening cysteine and the closing phenylalanine or tryptophan. The D gene is left open where the match is weak. Expanded clones get a size class; other rows say once, few or many, or leave the size out.

j_call,clone_size,v_call,d_call,cdr3_aa,cdr3_nt
TRBJ1-4,NA,TRBV11-1,TRBD1,CASTLDRGDEKLFF,TGTGCCAGCACCCTAGACAGGGGGGATGAAAAACTGTTTTTT
TRBJ2-7,few,TRBV27,TRBD1,CASSLGDRGYEQYF,TGTGCCAGCAGTTTAGGGGACAGGGGCTACGAGCAGTACTTC
TRBJ2-3,NA,TRBV9,TRBD1,CASSVAGTALSVTDTQYF,TGTGCCAGCAGCGTAGCTGGGACAGCACTTTCTGTCACAGATACGCAGTATTTT
TRBJ2-7,NA,TRBV19,TRBD2,CASAGTSGRPSEQYF,TGTGCCAGTGCCGGGACTAGCGGGAGACCGTCCGAGCAGTACTTC
TRBJ2-5,NA,TRBV7-9,NA,CASSSRDTDVGETQYF,TGTGCCAGCAGCTCCCGGGACACGGACGTGGGGGAGACCCAGTACTTC
TRBJ1-2,once,TRBV7-8,NA,CASSSLTEDYGYTF,TGTGCCAGCAGCTCCTTGACAGAAGACTATGGCTACACCTTC
TRBJ1-3,few,TRBV5-6,TRBD1,CASYYRAGGFSGNTIYF,TGTGCCAGCTATTATAGGGCAGGGGGCTTCTCTGGAAACACCATATATTTT
TRBJ1-4,NA,TRBV4-1,NA,CATSTTGNEKLFF,TGCGCCACCTCCACGACCGGGAATGAAAAACTGTTTTTT
TRBJ2-1,once,TRBV9,TRBD2,CASSRFGLAASDEQFF,TGTGCCAGCAGCAGATTTGGACTAGCGGCCTCGGATGAGCAGTTCTTC
TRBJ1-1,NA,TRBV7-9,TRBD1,CSSSLDRGSEAFF,TGTTCCAGCAGCCTTGACAGGGGGTCTGAAGCTTTCTTT
TRBJ1-4,NA,TRBV29-1,NA,CSVVGQNEKLFF,TGCAGCGTTGTAGGACAAAATGAAAAACTGTTTTTT
TRBJ2-1,few,TRBV7-7,TRBD2,CASSLSAGGPNEQFF,TGTGCCAGCAGCTTAAGTGCGGGGGGGCCTAATGAGCAGTTCTTC
TRBJ2-3,once,TRBV12-5,TRBD1,CASGLRDRVEDTQYF,TGTGCTAGTGGTTTGAGGGACAGGGTGGAAGATACGCAGTATTTT
TRBJ2-1,few,TRBV2,TRBD1,CASSPDRASYNEQFF,TGTGCCAGCAGCCCCGACAGGGCTTCCTACAATGAGCAGTTCTTC
TRBJ1-2,NA,TRBV30,NA,CAWSSFEGVANYGYTF,TGTGCCTGGAGTTCATTCGAGGGTGTGGCTAACTATGGCTACACCTTC
TRBJ1-1,NA,TRBV19,NA,CASSISRGGSGLAEAFF,TGTGCCAGTAGTATATCTAGGGGTGGGTCTGGTCTCGCTGAAGCTTTCTTT
TRBJ1-1,NA,TRBV2,NA,CASSAGAMTEAFF,TGTGCCAGCAGTGCTGGGGCGATGACTGAAGCTTTCTTT
TRBJ2-7,NA,TRBV10-3,TRBD1,CAINNRGRPYEQYF,TGTGCCATCAACAACAGGGGTAGACCCTACGAGCAGTACTTC
TRBJ2-1,NA,TRBV5-4,TRBD2,CASSLVAGGFNEQFF,TGTGCCAGCAGCTTGGTAGCGGGAGGGTTTAATGAGCAGTTCTTC
TRBJ2-1,few,TRBV19,NA,CASSDTYNEQFF,TGTGCCAGTAGTGACACCTACAATGAGCAGTTCTTC
TRBJ2-7,NA,TRBV6-6,TRBD2,CASSTPLAGVGYEQYF,TGTGCCAGCAGTACCCCTCTCGCGGGAGTAGGCTACGAGCAGTACTTC
TRBJ2-1,NA,TRBV4-2,TRBD2,CASSRSGTSGYSYNEQFF,TGTGCCAGCAGCCGATCCGGGACTAGCGGTTACTCCTACAATGAGCAGTTCTTC
TRBJ2-2,NA,TRBV2,TRBD1,CASRGKRDRGNTGELFF,TGTGCCAGCAGGGGCAAGCGGGACAGGGGGAACACCGGGGAGCTGTTTTTT
TRBJ2-2,NA,TRBV7-3,NA,CASSLRPTGPGELFF,TGTGCCAGCAGCCTCAGGCCTACAGGGCCCGGGGAGCTGTTTTTT
TRBJ1-6,NA,TRBV18,NA,CASSPPGENSPLHF,TGTGCCAGCTCACCGCCCGGGGAAAATTCACCCCTCCACTTT